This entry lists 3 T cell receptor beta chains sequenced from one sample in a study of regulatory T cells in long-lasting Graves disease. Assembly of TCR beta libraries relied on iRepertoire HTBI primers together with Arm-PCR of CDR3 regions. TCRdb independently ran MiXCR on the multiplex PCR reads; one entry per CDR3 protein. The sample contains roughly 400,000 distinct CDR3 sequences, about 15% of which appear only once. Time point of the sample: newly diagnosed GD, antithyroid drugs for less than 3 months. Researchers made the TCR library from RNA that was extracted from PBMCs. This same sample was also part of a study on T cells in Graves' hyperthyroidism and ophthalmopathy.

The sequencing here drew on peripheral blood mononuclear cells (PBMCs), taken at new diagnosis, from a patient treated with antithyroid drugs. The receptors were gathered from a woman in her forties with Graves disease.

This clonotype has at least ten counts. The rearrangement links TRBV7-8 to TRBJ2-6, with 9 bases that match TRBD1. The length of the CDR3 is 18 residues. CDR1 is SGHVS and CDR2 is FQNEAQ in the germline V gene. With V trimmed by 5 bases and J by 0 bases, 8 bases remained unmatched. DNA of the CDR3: TGTGCCAGCAGCCGACAGGGGGTCGATCTCTCTGGGGCCAACGTCCTGACTTTC. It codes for CASSRQGVDLSGANVLTF. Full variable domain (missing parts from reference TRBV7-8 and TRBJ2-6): GAGVSQSPRYKVAKRGQDVALRCDPISGHVSLFWYQQALGQGPEFLTYFQNEAQLDKSGLPSDRFFAERPEGSVSTLKIQRTQQEDSAVYLCASSRQGVDLSGANVLTFGAGSRLTVL.

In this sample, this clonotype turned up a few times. As DNA, the CDR3 is TGTGCCAGTAGGTGGATGGGGACTAGCGGGAACACCGGGGAGCTGTTTTTT. It encodes CASRWMGTSGNTGELFF. V and J are TRBV19 and TRBJ2-2; 11 bases map to TRBD2. Germline CDR1 reads LNHDA; CDR2 reads SQIVND (reference sequence). This CDR3 has 17 amino acids. The trim removed 6 bases at V and 1 base at J, leaving 7 bases unmatched.

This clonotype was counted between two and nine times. The DNA of the CDR3 is TGTGCCAGCAGCCCTGTGACAGGAGGAAACTATGGCTACACCTTC. Its translation: CASSPVTGGNYGYTF. The chain links TRBV9 to TRBJ1-2, with a tentative D call TRBD1 (6 bases). Deletions cut 4 bases from V and 2 bases from J, with 15 bases between. CDR1 is SGDLS and CDR2 is YYNGEE in the germline V gene. CDR3 length equals 15 residues. The full variable domain, with the rest looked up from reference TRBV9 and TRBJ1-2, is DSGVTQTPKHLITATGQRVTLRCSPRSGDLSVYWYQQSLDQGLQFLIQYYNGEERAKGNILERFSAQQFPDLHSELNLSSLELGDSALYFCASSPVTGGNYGYTFGSGTRLTVV.